This T cell receptor (beta chain) is from a study of PD-1 blockade in classical Hodgkin lymphoma. The study, taken as a whole, reports: Some patients started nivolumab under 1 year after ASCT, and they were excluded. Prior to therapy, complete responders displayed diversity much like that of newly diagnosed patients.

Clones were read by immunoSEQ multiplex PCR, and TCRdb kept only the in-frame ones, dropping some. The sample records tens of thousands of clones, roughly 78% being singletons. As to this clone: Antigen unknown.

Every single patient, without exception, relapsed after autologous stem cell transplantation, and brentuximab vedotin exposure varied. The sequencing used peripheral blood mononuclear cells (PBMCs), collected before the second cycle of nivolumab. This TCR was sampled from a human donor with classical Hodgkin lymphoma.

CDR3 residues: CASADRGGTEAFF. The CDR3 DNA follows: TGTGCCAGTGCGGACAGGGGCGGCACTGAAGCTTTCTTT. The rearrangement uses TRBV19 and TRBJ1-1; TRBD1 matches at 9 bases. The V gene end was trimmed by 8 bases and the J gene end by 4 bases; junction bases not matched to a gene: 5. There are 13 residues in the CDR3. The germline V gene encodes CDR1 LNHDA and CDR2 SQIVND (reference sequence).